These 15 T cell receptor beta chains were all obtained from the same sample, sequenced in a study of T cell responses to AZD1222 COVID-19 vaccine. Method: immunoSEQ multiplex PCR; TCRdb's copy keeps in-frame clones and lacks some. The sample consists of about 150,000 clones, around 93% of them appearing once. The sequencing used peripheral blood, collected on day 0 of AZD1222 vaccination. These receptor sequences come from an adult in good health.

The chain has TRBV10-1 and TRBJ1-1; D possibly corresponds to TRBD1 (5 bases). The germline CDR1 and CDR2 sequences are WNHNN and SYGVQD (reference sequence). This CDR3 has 12 amino acids. Between the trimmed V and J ends, which lost 1 base and 10 bases, there was a span of 10 bases. In DNA form, the CDR3 reads TGCGCCAGCAGTGAGTTGGGGGGAAGAGCTTTCTTT. Translation gives CASSELGGRAFF.

The J gene is TRBJ2-7, the V gene TRBV2; D is unresolved. The germline V gene encodes CDR1 SNHLY and CDR2 FYNNEI. Trimming took off 5 bases at V and 3 bases at J, with 23 bases between the two ends. The CDR3 length is 17 residues. The CDR3 sequence: CASSTTPGSLTLYEQYF. CDR3 nucleotide sequence: TGTGCCAGCAGTACTACCCCCGGCTCCCTAACCCTCTACGAGCAGTACTTC.

The V and J genes are TRBV6-5 and TRBJ1-1; D possibly corresponds to TRBD1 (5 bases). Trimming took off 7 bases at V and 0 bases at J, with 15 bases between the two ends. This CDR3 region has 15 residues. Germline lookup yields CDR1 MNHEY and CDR2 SVGAGI. CDR3 nucleotide sequence: TGTGCCAGCATCTTAGGTGGGGGTTTGAACACTGAAGCTTTCTTT. It translates to CASILGGGLNTEAFF.

The genes are TRBV7-9 and TRBJ2-7; D unresolved. Germline lookup yields CDR1 SEHNR and CDR2 FQNEAQ (reference sequence). Trimming left V 0 bases short and J 5 bases short, with 11 bases between. The CDR3 extends over 14 amino acids. The CDR3 sequence is CASSLAWTFHEQYF. CDR3 sequence (DNA): TGTGCCAGCAGCTTAGCGTGGACGTTTCACGAGCAGTACTTC.

This rearrangement joins TRBV6-5 to TRBJ2-2; D is unclear. The germline gives CDR1 MNHEY, CDR2 SVGAGI. V was trimmed by 6 bases and J by 8 bases, leaving 19 bases between them. CDR3 length equals 15 residues. CDR3 protein: CASRRLGLTPGELFF. CDR3 nucleotide sequence: TGTGCCAGCAGGAGGTTAGGGCTGACACCGGGGGAGCTGTTTTTT.

The rearrangement links TRBV6-5 to TRBJ1-1; the D gene is possibly TRBD1 (5 bases). Trimming cost V 5 bases and J 5 bases, with 12 bases left between them. The CDR3 has 13 residues. Germline V CDR1 and CDR2: MNHEY, SVGAGI. Written as DNA, the CDR3 is TGTGCCAGCAGTCAGCTCAGGGTTACTGAAGCTTTCTTT. It encodes CASSQLRVTEAFF.

The genes are TRBV7-6 and TRBJ2-3; D gene uncertain. The CDR3 is made up of 11 amino acids. Per the germline V gene, CDR1 is SGHVS and CDR2 is FNYEAQ. The V gene lost 4 bases and the J gene lost 9 bases, with 8 bases spanning the gap. The CDR3 loop reads CASSSTGTQYF. CDR3 DNA: TGTGCCAGCAGCTCGACGGGCACGCAGTATTTT.

The chain joins TRBV27 to TRBJ1-6, with 10 bases lining up with TRBD1. The CDR3 is made up of 18 amino acids. The V gene end was trimmed by 3 bases and the J gene end by 9 bases; junction bases not matched to a gene: 14. Per the germline V gene, CDR1 is MNHEY and CDR2 is SMNVEV (reference sequence). This chain's CDR3 is CASSFQPGQGFLSSPLHF. The CDR3 DNA reads as TGTGCCAGCAGTTTTCAACCGGGACAGGGGTTTCTTAGTTCACCCCTCCACTTT.

The chain carries TRBV3-1 (or the pseudogene TRBV3-2) and TRBJ2-1; TRBD2 might be the D (6 bases). V lost 1 base to trimming and J lost 0 bases, with 16 bases between them. This CDR3 is built from 18 residues. In germline, CDR1 is LGHDT, CDR2 YNNKEL (reference sequence). For the CDR3, the DNA is TGTGCCAGCAGCCAAGGACACCTCGGGAGCTCCTCCTACAATGAGCAGTTCTTC. Translating gives CASSQGHLGSSSYNEQFF.

The rearrangement links TRBV6-5 to TRBJ2-5, with 9 bases that match TRBD2. The germline V gene has CDR1 MNHEY and CDR2 SVGAGI. The CDR3 consists of 15 residues. V was clipped by 6 bases and J by 1 base; unmatched bases: 6. In DNA, the CDR3 is TGTGCCAGCAGGCGGACTAGCGCGTCCCAAGAGACCCAGTACTTC. Translation: CASRRTSASQETQYF.

The J gene is TRBJ1-5, the V gene TRBV18, with 7 bases lining up with TRBD1. The germline gives CDR1 KGHSH, CDR2 LQKENI. The trim removed 6 bases at V and 2 bases at J, leaving 7 bases unmatched. The CDR3 runs 15 residues. CDR3 sequence: CASSLQGGRNQPQHF. The CDR3, as DNA: TGTGCCAGCTCTCTTCAAGGGGGCCGCAATCAGCCCCAGCATTTT.

The CDR3, as DNA: TGTGCCAGCAGCCAACAAGGGGCGGGAAATAGCAATCAGCCCCAGCATTTT. It specifies CASSQQGAGNSNQPQHF. The chain has TRBV16 and TRBJ1-5; a possible D gene is TRBD1 (5 bases). V lost 2 bases, J lost 0 bases, and 14 bases lay in between. CDR1 is KGHSY, CDR2 FQNENV, per germline. This CDR3 spans 17 amino acids.

The V gene is TRBV6-6, the J gene TRBJ1-2; no clear D. V was clipped by 7 bases and J by 0 bases, with 6 bases between them. The CDR3 consists of 12 residues. The germline V gene encodes CDR1 MNHNY and CDR2 SVGAGI (reference sequence). The CDR3 nucleotides are TGTGCCAGCAATAAACCTAACTATGGCTACACCTTC. It translates to CASNKPNYGYTF.

The rearrangement joins TRBV30 to TRBJ1-3; possibly TRBD1 for D (6 bases). The CDR3 is 16 residues long. V lost 2 bases and J lost 4, with 18 bases in between. Germline CDR1 GTSNPN, CDR2 SVGIG (reference sequence). For the CDR3, the DNA is TGTGCCTGGAGTCTCTGGGGGGCGCAGGGAGGAAACACCATATATTTT. Translation: CAWSLWGAQGGNTIYF.

This clone appeared once. The chain joins TRBV15 to TRBJ1-1; 7 nucleotides match TRBD1. This CDR3 comprises 17 residues. Germline V CDR1 and CDR2: LNHNV, YYDKDF (reference sequence). Trimming at V came to 2 bases and at J to 1 base, leaving 10 bases not matched to a gene. The CDR3 sequence: CATSRTPRQGKNTEAFF. For the CDR3, the DNA is TGTGCCACCAGCAGAACTCCTCGACAGGGAAAGAACACTGAAGCTTTCTTT.